These 20 T cell receptor beta chains came from one sample sequenced in a study of cytomegalovirus exposure and HLA in healthy donors. The PCR had 60 Vbeta and 13 Jbeta primers. The protocol was immunoSEQ multiplex PCR, while the TCRdb copy is restricted to in-frame clones and leaves out a portion. This sample's clone table lists under 200,000 clones. What was sequenced was PBMCs. The source is a man aged 25 to 40 in good health and CMV-seronegative.

The CDR3 here is CATGSSYEQYF. The CDR3 nucleotides are TGTGCCACGGGGAGCTCCTACGAGCAGTACTTC. This sequence joins TRBV28 and TRBJ2-7; possibly TRBD2 for D (5 bases). V gave up 10 bases and J gave up 0 bases, with 7 bases separating them. Germline loops: CDR1 MDHEN, CDR2 SYDVKM. The CDR3 sequence is 11 residues long.

The CDR3 region has the DNA TGTGCCAGCAGTTACAGGGGGCTCAGCGAGCAGTACTTC. This encodes CASSYRGLSEQYF. The chain uses TRBV6-5 and TRBJ2-7; 7 bases are a match to TRBD1. Germline loops: CDR1 MNHEY, CDR2 SVGAGI. V shed 2 bases, J shed 6 bases, and the junction held 4 bases outside the gene matches. The CDR3 loop spans 13 amino acids.

This chain links TRBV6-5 with TRBJ1-2, with TRBD1 matching over 7 bases. CDR1 and CDR2 from the germline V gene are MNHEY and SVGAGI. CDR3 length equals 15 residues. Trimming cost V 0 bases and J 4 bases; bases outside gene matches: 5. CDR3 nucleotide sequence: TGTGCCAGCAGTTACTCGATCGCAGGGGGCTATGGCTACACCTTC. Protein product: CASSYSIAGGYGYTF.

DNA for the CDR3: TGTGCCAGCTCGCCCTGGACAGCCCAAGAGACCCAGTACTTC. Residues: CASSPWTAQETQYF. This rearrangement joins TRBV18 to TRBJ2-5; the D gene is possibly TRBD1 (6 bases). This CDR3 is built from 14 residues. CDR1 KGHSH and CDR2 LQKENI come from the germline V gene. Trimming pared 6 bases from V and 1 base from J, leaving 12 bases between.

V is TRBV19 and J is TRBJ1-5; TRBD1 matches at 10 bases. This CDR3 is 13 amino acids long. V shed 7 bases, J shed 9 bases, and the junction held 6 bases outside the gene matches. The germline gives CDR1 LNHDA, CDR2 SQIVND (reference sequence). CDR3 nucleotides: TGTGCCAGTACGACTCGGGACAGGGGGCCCCAGCATTTT. Amino acid sequence: CASTTRDRGPQHF.

The chain carries TRBV4-3 and TRBJ2-1, with 9 bases that match TRBD1. Germline assignment: CDR1 LGHNA and CDR2 YSLEER. V was clipped by 1 base and J by 7 bases; unmatched bases: 8. CDR3 length equals 16 residues. CDR3 sequence (DNA): TGCGCCAGCAGCCAAGGGCGGGGGACAGGGTCGAATGAGCAGTTCTTC. Amino acids: CASSQGRGTGSNEQFF.

The V and J genes are TRBV5-1 and TRBJ2-5; 12 nucleotides agree with TRBD1. With 5 bases clipped from V and 3 bases from J, the junction kept 5 bases outside the gene matches. Germline loops: CDR1 SGHRS, CDR2 YFSETQ. This CDR3 is built from 15 residues. CDR3 protein: CASSSGTGGEETQYF. The CDR3 coding sequence is TGCGCCAGCAGTTCCGGGACAGGGGGCGAAGAGACCCAGTACTTC.

The chain combines TRBV7-9 with TRBJ1-6; 12 positions agree with TRBD1. Germline CDR1 SEHNR, CDR2 FQNEAQ (reference sequence). The CDR3 contains 16 residues. Trimming took 4 bases from V and 10 from J; bases not matched to a gene: 8. CDR3 loop: CASSSGTGGNWSPLHF. The CDR3 DNA reads TGTGCCAGCAGCTCTGGGACAGGGGGCAATTGGTCACCCCTCCACTTT.

The V and J genes are TRBV30 and TRBJ1-5; 7 positions agree with TRBD1. V was pared by 3 bases and J by 3 bases, with 5 bases of the junction left unmatched. The CDR3 loop spans 14 amino acids. The germline V gene encodes CDR1 GTSNPN and CDR2 SVGIG (reference sequence). The CDR3 spells CAWSSGQINQPQHF. CDR3 coding DNA: TGTGCCTGGAGCTCGGGACAGATCAATCAGCCCCAGCATTTT.

V is TRBV7-2 and J is TRBJ1-4; 7 positions match TRBD1. The CDR3 covers 19 residues. V dropped 5 bases and J dropped 7; count of bases not matched to a gene: 22. In germline, CDR1 is SGHTA, CDR2 FQGNSA. The CDR3 nucleotides are TGTGCCAGCAGCCAAGTCGTGGGGCTCACAGGGGCTATCGGTGAAAAACTGTTTTTT. It translates to CASSQVVGLTGAIGEKLFF.

V gene TRBV29-1 combines with J gene TRBJ2-1; no firm D call. Germline CDR1 is SQVTM and CDR2 is ANQGSEA. Trimming shortened V by 6 bases and J by 4 bases, and 4 bases separated the two germline ends. The CDR3 sequence is 10 residues long. This CDR3 reads CSVAYNEQFF. The CDR3, as DNA: TGCAGCGTGGCTTACAATGAGCAGTTCTTC.

The rearrangement links TRBV28 to TRBJ2-3; 13 nucleotides line up with TRBD2. Germline assignment: CDR1 MDHEN and CDR2 SYDVKM. This CDR3 contains 17 residues. V was clipped by 6 bases and J by 2 bases; unmatched bases: 8. The CDR3 spells CASRTGTSGIVTDTQYF. Here the CDR3 DNA reads TGTGCCAGCAGAACAGGGACTAGCGGGATTGTCACAGATACGCAGTATTTT.

This chain links TRBV6-5 with TRBJ1-1, with TRBD1 identical over 9 bases. The CDR3 totals 14 residues. Per germline, CDR1 MNHEY and CDR2 SVGAGI. J was trimmed by 1 base and V by 7 bases; bases with no gene match: 4. The CDR3 nucleotides read TGTGCCAGCAAAGTGGACAGGGGGAACACTGAAGCTTTCTTT. Its protein product is CASKVDRGNTEAFF.

The chain combines TRBV9 with TRBJ1-1; a weak D match, TRBD1 (5 bases). CDR1 is SGDLS and CDR2 is YYNGEE in the germline V gene. V gave up 4 bases and J gave up 6 bases, with 16 bases separating them. The length of the CDR3 is 14 residues. The CDR3 sequence: CASSQQAGLAEAFF. CDR3 nucleotide sequence: TGTGCCAGCAGCCAACAGGCAGGGCTCGCTGAAGCTTTCTTT.

The rearrangement uses TRBV19 and TRBJ2-3, with 7 bases lining up with TRBD1. The CDR3 is made up of 14 amino acids. The J segment lost 1 base and the V segment lost 5 bases, leaving 3 bases of the junction unmatched. Germline V gene sequence: CDR1 LNHDA, CDR2 SQIVND (reference sequence). The CDR3, as DNA: TGTGCCAGTAGTGTTCAGGGGGGCACAGATACGCAGTATTTT. It is translated as CASSVQGGTDTQYF.

The rearrangement links TRBV10-3 to TRBJ2-7; 9 bases agree with TRBD1. J was trimmed by 3 bases and V by 6 bases; bases with no gene match: 9. Germline assignment: CDR1 ENHRY and CDR2 SYGVKD. This CDR3 spans 15 amino acids. In DNA, the CDR3 is TGTGCCATCAGAGGAACCTGGACAGGGGACTACGAGCAGTACTTC. Translating it yields CAIRGTWTGDYEQYF.

V is TRBV7-9 and J is TRBJ2-1; 13 nucleotides agree with TRBD2. The junction had 11 bases not matched to a gene; V was cut back by 1 base and J by 8 bases. The CDR3 loop spans 18 amino acids. Looked up from germline, CDR1 is SEHNR and CDR2 is FQNEAQ (reference sequence). The CDR3 DNA reads TGTGCCAGCAGCTTAGATGCATGGGGGACTAGCGGGACCGATGAGCAGTTCTTC. Its protein is CASSLDAWGTSGTDEQFF.

This chain connects TRBV5-6 to TRBJ1-1, with D perhaps TRBD1 (6 bases). This CDR3 is 15 amino acids long. Trimming removed 0 bases from V and 1 base from J, with 10 bases in between. Germline V CDR1 and CDR2: SGHDT, YYEEEE. CDR3 nucleotide sequence: TGTGCCAGCAGCTTGGGGCAGGGGTGGAACACTGAAGCTTTCTTT. Translated, it gives CASSLGQGWNTEAFF. Together with reference TRBV5-6 and TRBJ1-1, the CDR3 gives the full variable domain: DAGVTQSPTHLIKTRGQQVTLRCSPKSGHDTVSWYQQALGQGPQFIFQYYEEEERQRGNFPDRFSGHQFPNYSSELNVNALLLGDSALYLCASSLGQGWNTEAFFGQGTRLTVV.

The chain links TRBV30 to TRBJ1-1; the D gene is possibly TRBD1 (5 bases). The V end was cut by 3 bases, the J end by 0 bases, with 14 bases between. Germline V lookup: CDR1 GTSNPN, CDR2 SVGIG (reference sequence). The CDR3 has 15 residues. As DNA, the CDR3 is TGTGCCTGGAGCGGTTATGGGGGGATGAACACTGAAGCTTTCTTT. Protein: CAWSGYGGMNTEAFF.

The chain joins TRBV2 to TRBJ2-7, with unresolved D. V was clipped by 6 bases and J by 0 bases, with 6 bases between them. CDR3 length: 12 amino acids. Germline V gene data show CDR1 as SNHLY and CDR2 as FYNNEI. CDR3: CASRFSSYEQYF. DNA for the CDR3: TGTGCCAGCAGGTTCAGCTCCTACGAGCAGTACTTC.